The subject of this entry is one T cell receptor (beta chain). The data originate from a study of blood T cell repertoires in COVID-19. Overall study: The origin of the acute and convalescent COVID-19 samples was the United States, Italy and Spain. T cells, B-cell-depleted T cells, or PBMCs supplied cDNA or gDNA.

The ends lost 1 base at V and 6 bases at J; junction bases unmatched: 9. CDR3 length equals 15 residues. CDR1 and CDR2 from the germline V gene are LGHDT and YNNKEL (reference sequence). TCRdb's copy holds only in-frame clones and misses some; the assay was immunoSEQ multiplex PCR. The top ten hold 2% to 2.5% of the sample, which has about 230,000 clones, 84% seen once. J is TRBJ2-7 and V is TRBV3-1 (or the pseudogene TRBV3-2), with 7 bases fitting TRBD2. The specimen was peripheral blood. This sequence originates from a middle-aged man who had recovered from COVID-19. CDR3 bases: TGTGCCAGCAGCCAAGTCGGCGGGAGACTGAGCGAGCAGTACTTC. It translates to CASSQVGGRLSEQYF.